These T cell receptor beta chains were read from a single sample in a study of response to subunit inactivated influenza vaccine. TCRdb re-analysed the RT-PCR reads in MiXCR, keeping a single row per CDR3 protein. The profile shows approximately 700,000 distinct CDR3 sequences, over 11% of them singletons. Sequenced material: PBMCs from blood, taken around 14 days before vaccination. These receptors were taken from a man aged 50-60 years who received an inactivated influenza vaccine. The CDR3 runs from the conserved cysteine through the conserved F or W. Each record gives: D gene, J gene, V gene, clone size, CDR3 DNA, CDR3 protein. The D gene is left open where the match is weak. Some rows have no size entry. The others give once, few or many, or a class for an expanded clone.

TRBD2,TRBJ2-2,TRBV3-1,few,TGTGCCAGCAGCCATCTCAGCGGGATAAACACCGGGGAGCTGTTTTTT,CASSHLSGINTGELFF
TRBD1,TRBJ2-1,TRBV7-2,.,TGTGCCAGCAGCGGGGACAGGGGGCTTGGTGAGCAGTTCTTC,CASSGDRGLGEQFF
.,TRBJ2-3,TRBV20-1,few,TGCAGTGCTAGAGGTCCTCGCGGGCCACTGCGCACAGATACGCAGTATTTT,CSARGPRGPLRTDTQYF
TRBD1,TRBJ1-1,TRBV2,few,TGTGCCAGCAGTACAGGGGGCTCGAACACTGAAGCTTTCTTT,CASSTGGSNTEAFF
.,TRBJ2-2,TRBV4-2,few,TGTGCCAGCAGCCAAGGATTAGGACAGTACGGGGAGCTGTTTTTT,CASSQGLGQYGELFF
.,TRBJ1-2,TRBV4-1,.,TGCGCCAGCAGCCAACCGGGACGAAAGGCCTATGGCTACACCTTC,CASSQPGRKAYGYTF
TRBD2,TRBJ2-3,TRBV12-3/TRBV12-4,.,TGTGCCAGCAGTTCCCGGACTAGCGGGAGACTGGATACGCAGTATTTT,CASSSRTSGRLDTQYF
.,TRBJ2-3,TRBV2,.,TGTGCCAGCACCCACAGGGAGGTCACAGATACGCAGTATTTT,CASTHREVTDTQYF
TRBD1,TRBJ2-1,TRBV9,.,TGTGCCAGCAGCACTCGGACAGGGGAGATTGATGAGCAGTTCTTC,CASSTRTGEIDEQFF
.,TRBJ2-5,TRBV5-1,many,TGCGCCAGCAGCCTGAGAAGGGGCGAAGAGACCCAGTACTTC,CASSLRRGEETQYF
TRBD1,TRBJ1-6,TRBV12-3/TRBV12-4,few,TGTGCCAGCAGTTTGGGTACAGGGGGCGGTAATTCACCCCTCCACTTT,CASSLGTGGGNSPLHF
.,TRBJ1-2,TRBV5-6,.,TGTGCCAGCAGCTTCCGGGGGTCAGGGATCGGATATGGCTACACCTTC,CASSFRGSGIGYGYTF
TRBD1,TRBJ2-3,TRBV29-1,.,TGCAGCGCCGGACAGGGTAGGGGACCCACAGATACGCAGTATTTT,CSAGQGRGPTDTQYF
.,TRBJ1-4,TRBV11-2,.,TGTGCCAGCAGCTTCAGGGGTAATGAAAAACTGTTTTTT,CASSFRGNEKLFF
TRBD2,TRBJ2-3,TRBV6-2/TRBV6-3,.,TGTGCCAGCAGTTACTCGACTCCGGGACTAGCGGACACAGATACGCAGTATTTT,CASSYSTPGLADTDTQYF
TRBD1,TRBJ2-1,TRBV20-1,.,TGCAGTGCCGACACGGGACAGAGCTCCTACAATGAGCAGTTCTTC,CSADTGQSSYNEQFF
.,TRBJ2-3,TRBV18,many,TGTGCCAGCTCACCACCTGCGCGTAGCGAAAAGCAGTATTTT,CASSPPARSEKQYF
.,TRBJ2-1,TRBV10-3,few,TGTGCCATCAGTGACAGTATACATGAGCAGTTCTTC,CAISDSIHEQFF
.,TRBJ2-5,TRBV6-5,few,TGTGCCAGCAGTTCCACCGGACAGCTAGAGACCCAGTACTTC,CASSSTGQLETQYF
TRBD1,TRBJ2-3,TRBV5-1,.,TGCGCCAGCAGCTTGATCACGACAGGGGGCACAGATACGCAGTATTTT,CASSLITTGGTDTQYF
TRBD1,TRBJ2-1,TRBV5-1,many,TGCGCCAGCAGCTTGGCAGGACAGGGGCCCAGCGATGAGCAGTTCTTC,CASSLAGQGPSDEQFF
TRBD1,TRBJ1-2,TRBV14,few,TGTGCCAGCAGCCTTTACAGGGGATCGGACTATGGCTACACCTTC,CASSLYRGSDYGYTF